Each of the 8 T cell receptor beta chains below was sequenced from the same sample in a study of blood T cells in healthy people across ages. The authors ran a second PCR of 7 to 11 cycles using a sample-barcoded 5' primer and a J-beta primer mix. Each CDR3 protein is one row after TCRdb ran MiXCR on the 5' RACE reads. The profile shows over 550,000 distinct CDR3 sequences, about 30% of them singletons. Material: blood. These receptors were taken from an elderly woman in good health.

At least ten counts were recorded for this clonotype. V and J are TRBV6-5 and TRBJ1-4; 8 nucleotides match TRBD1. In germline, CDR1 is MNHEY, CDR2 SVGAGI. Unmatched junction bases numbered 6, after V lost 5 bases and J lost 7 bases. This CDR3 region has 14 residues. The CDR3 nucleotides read TGTGCCAGCAGTCCAGGGGGCCCGTTTGAAAAACTGTTTTTT. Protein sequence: CASSPGGPFEKLFF.

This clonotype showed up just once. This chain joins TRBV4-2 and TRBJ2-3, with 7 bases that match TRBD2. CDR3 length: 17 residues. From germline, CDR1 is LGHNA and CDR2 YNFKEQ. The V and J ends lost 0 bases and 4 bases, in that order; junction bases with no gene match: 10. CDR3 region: CASSQDRWEGLSDTQYF. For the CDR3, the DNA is TGTGCCAGCAGCCAAGATAGGTGGGAGGGCCTGTCAGATACGCAGTATTTT.

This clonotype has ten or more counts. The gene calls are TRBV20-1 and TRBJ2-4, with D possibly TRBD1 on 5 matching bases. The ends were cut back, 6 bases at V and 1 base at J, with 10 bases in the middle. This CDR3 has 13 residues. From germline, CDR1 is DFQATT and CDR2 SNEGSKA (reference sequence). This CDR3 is CSAPQGAKNIQYF. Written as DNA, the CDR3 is TGCAGTGCCCCCCAGGGCGCCAAAAACATTCAGTACTTC.

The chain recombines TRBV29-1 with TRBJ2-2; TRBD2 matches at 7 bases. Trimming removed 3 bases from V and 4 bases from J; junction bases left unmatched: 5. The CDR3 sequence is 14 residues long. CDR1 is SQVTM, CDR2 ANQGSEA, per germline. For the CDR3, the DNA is TGCAGCGTTGATGGGGGGGGGATCACCGGGGAGCTGTTTTTT. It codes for CSVDGGGITGELFF.

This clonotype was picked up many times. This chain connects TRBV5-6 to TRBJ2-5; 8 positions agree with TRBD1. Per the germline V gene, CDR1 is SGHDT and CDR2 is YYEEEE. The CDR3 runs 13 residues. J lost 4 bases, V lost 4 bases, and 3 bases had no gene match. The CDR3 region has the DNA TGTGCCAGCAGCCTGGGACAGGCAGAGACCCAGTACTTC. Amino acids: CASSLGQAETQYF.

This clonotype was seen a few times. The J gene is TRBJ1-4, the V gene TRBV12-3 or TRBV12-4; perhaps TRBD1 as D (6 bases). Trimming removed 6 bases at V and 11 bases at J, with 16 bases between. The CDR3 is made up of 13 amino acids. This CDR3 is CASRTLTGSKLFF. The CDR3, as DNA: TGTGCCAGCAGAACCCTGACAGGATCCAAACTGTTTTTT.

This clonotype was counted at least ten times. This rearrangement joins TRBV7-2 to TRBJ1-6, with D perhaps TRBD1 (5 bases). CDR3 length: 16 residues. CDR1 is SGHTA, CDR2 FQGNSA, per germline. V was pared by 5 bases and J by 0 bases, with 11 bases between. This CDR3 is CASSKTGSSYNSPLHF. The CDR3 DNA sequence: TGTGCCAGCAGCAAAACAGGAAGCTCCTATAATTCACCCCTCCACTTT.

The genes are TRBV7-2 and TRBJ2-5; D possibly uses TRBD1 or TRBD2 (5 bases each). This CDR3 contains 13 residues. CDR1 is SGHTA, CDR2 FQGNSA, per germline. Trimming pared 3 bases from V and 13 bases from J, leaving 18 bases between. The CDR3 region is CASSLGRGAERYF. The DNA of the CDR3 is TGTGCCAGCAGCTTGGGACGAGGGGCGGAGCGGTACTTC.